This TCR beta chain was documented in a study of T cell responses to AZD1222 COVID-19 vaccine. Study results and caveats: In the spike-specific TCR repertoire, nearly half reportedly target unmutated variant regions. Females made up more of the donors, who were largely white British, and clonal diversity may have come out too low.

In regard to this clone: What it binds is not known.

Profiling relied on immunoSEQ multiplex PCR, and the TCRdb table lists in-frame clones only, not all of them. The sample lists about 73,000 clones; roughly 87% were seen once. Germline V gives CDR1 MDHEN, CDR2 SYDVKM. This CDR3 has 15 amino acids. Losses at the gene ends were 4 bases for V and 9 bases for J; bases not matched to a gene: 9. Timing groups of about 4 and about 12 weeks for second doses were pooled. The source material was peripheral blood, sampled 28 days after the second AZD1222 dose. The chain carries TRBV28 and TRBJ1-6, with TRBD1 matching over 7 bases. This clonotype originated in an adult who received the AZD1222 COVID-19 vaccine. CDR3 bases: TGTGCCAGCAGTTCCACCCCAGGGGGGTTTTCACCCCTCCACTTT. This codes for CASSSTPGGFSPLHF.